This T cell receptor (beta chain) stems from a study of cytomegalovirus exposure and HLA in healthy donors. Notes on this clone: Its antigen is undetermined.

General study findings and limits: V- and J-gene trimming in TCR beta was tied to a missense DCLRE1C variant by an analysis performed later. A highly shared variant cluster was judged a likely technical artifact. Most TCR sequences proved rare, with some public TCRs found in many donors.

PCR amplification relied on 60 Vbeta primers (plus 13 Jbeta primers). Clones were read by immunoSEQ multiplex PCR, and TCRdb kept only the in-frame ones, dropping some. Of around 170,000 clones listed, roughly 88% are singletons. The clonotype was recovered from a young woman in good health and CMV-seronegative. The sequenced sample consisted of PBMCs.

This CDR3 reads CASGSPHSGGIQQETQYF. For the CDR3, the DNA is TGTGCCAGCGGATCCCCTCATAGCGGGGGGATACAACAAGAGACCCAGTACTTC. The rearrangement links TRBV11-2 to TRBJ2-5, with TRBD2 matching over 10 bases. The CDR3 loop spans 18 amino acids. Germline-derived CDR1 and CDR2 are SGHAT and FQNNGV. The V gene end was trimmed by 8 bases and the J gene end by 2 bases; junction bases not matched to a gene: 17.